This is a list of T cell receptor beta chains from one sample in a study of blood T cell repertoires in COVID-19. Produced via immunoSEQ multiplex PCR; TCRdb's table is partial and in-frame only. The data contain about 260,000 clones, around 86% of them singletons. The sample comprised peripheral blood. All receptors derive from a woman aged 40 to 50 who had recovered from COVID-19. The CDR3 runs from the conserved cysteine through the conserved F or W. The order of the fields is V gene, J gene, clone size, D gene, CDR3 DNA, CDR3 protein. The D gene is left open where the match is weak. The size of a clone is reported for some rows only, either as once, few or many, or as a class for expanded clones.

TRBV12-5	TRBJ1-1	few	.	TGTGCTAGTGGTCAGGGAGGATTGAACACTGAAGCTTTCTTT	CASGQGGLNTEAFF
TRBV7-9	TRBJ1-1	.	.	TGTGCCAGCAGCCAGGACAGTTATGAAGCTTTCTTT	CASSQDSYEAFF
TRBV27	TRBJ1-6	.	TRBD1	TGTGCCAGCAGTCCCCTACAGGGGGTGTGGAATTCACCCCTCCACTTT	CASSPLQGVWNSPLHF
TRBV5-1	TRBJ2-1	.	TRBD2	TGCGCCAGCAGCTTGGTAACGGGGGGCTACAATGAGCAGTTCTTC	CASSLVTGGYNEQFF
TRBV9	TRBJ1-1	.	.	TGTGCCAGCAGCGCCGCCTCGGGGACTGAAGCTTTCTTT	CASSAASGTEAFF
TRBV5-1	TRBJ2-7	once	.	TGCGCCAGCAGCAGGGTGGGGGCCGAGCAGTACTTC	CASSRVGAEQYF
TRBV20-1	TRBJ1-1	.	.	TGCAGTGCTAGCCGAGGCTCTGAAGCTTTCTTT	CSASRGSEAFF
TRBV11-2	TRBJ2-1	.	TRBD1	TGTGCCAGCAGCACGTATCAGGGGGCCTACAATGAGCAGTTCTTC	CASSTYQGAYNEQFF
TRBV5-1	TRBJ2-5	.	TRBD2	TGCGCCAGCAGCTTCACGGGTAGCGGGGAGACCCAGTACTTC	CASSFTGSGETQYF
TRBV9	TRBJ2-5	.	TRBD2	TGTGCCAGCAGCGCCGGCCCCCGGACTAGAGAGGGCCAAGAGACCCAGTACTTC	CASSAGPRTREGQETQYF
TRBV7-2	TRBJ2-3	.	.	TGTGCCAGCAGCTTAGCGTTTTCCGCAGATACGCAGTATTTT	CASSLAFSADTQYF
TRBV3-1/TRBV3-2	TRBJ2-7	.	.	TGTGCCAGCAGCCAGGCCTTCCTCTACGAGCAGTACTTC	CASSQAFLYEQYF
TRBV5-1	TRBJ1-4	.	.	TGCGCCAGCAGCTTGGCGGGACACAGTAATGAAAAACTGTTTTTT	CASSLAGHSNEKLFF
TRBV7-9	TRBJ1-2	.	TRBD1	TGTGCCAGCAGCGCGACCGGGACAGGGGACGTCTATGGCTACACCTTC	CASSATGTGDVYGYTF
TRBV19	TRBJ1-2	.	.	TGTGCCAGTATATCAAGGGGGTCAGGCTATGGCTACACCTTC	CASISRGSGYGYTF
TRBV3-1/TRBV3-2	TRBJ2-3	.	TRBD2	TGTGCCAGCAGCCCTAGCGGGGAAACAGATACGCAGTATTTT	CASSPSGETDTQYF
TRBV4-3	TRBJ1-3	.	.	TGCGCCAGCAGCCAGCTACAGGTGACAGGAAACACCATATATTTT	CASSQLQVTGNTIYF
TRBV5-1	TRBJ2-2	.	TRBD2	TGCGCCAGCCAGCGGACTAGGGGGAACACCGGGGAGCTGTTTTTT	CASQRTRGNTGELFF
TRBV7-3	TRBJ1-2	.	.	TGTGCCAGCAGTAGGGGCGGCTACACCTTC	CASSRGGYTF
TRBV18	TRBJ1-2	.	TRBD1	TGTGCCAGCTCACCGAGAGGGCGACAGGGAGGTTATGGCTACACCTTC	CASSPRGRQGGYGYTF
TRBV7-2	TRBJ1-5	.	TRBD1	TGTGCCAGCAGCTTAGAGGGGACAGGGGGCAATCAGCCCCAGCATTTT	CASSLEGTGGNQPQHF
TRBV12-5	TRBJ1-6	.	.	TGTGCTAGTGGTTTGGAGAGTCCTTCACCCCTCCACTTT	CASGLESPSPLHF
TRBV6-1	TRBJ1-6	many	TRBD1	TGTGCCAGCAGTGAAGGAGACAGGGCCAATTCACCCCTCCACTTT	CASSEGDRANSPLHF
TRBV19	TRBJ2-6	.	TRBD1	TGTGCCAGTAGGCACACAGGGGCTGGGGCCAACGTCCTGACTTTC	CASRHTGAGANVLTF
TRBV18	TRBJ1-1	.	.	TGTGCCAGTCAACTGTCAGGGAACACTGAAGCTTTCTTT	CASQLSGNTEAFF
TRBV2	TRBJ1-6	.	.	TGTGCCAGCCTCGGGGTAACGGTCCGGACCTATAATTCACCCCTCCACTTT	CASLGVTVRTYNSPLHF
TRBV2	TRBJ1-1	.	TRBD1	TGTGCCAGCATGGGGCAGGGGGCTGAAGCTTTCTTT	CASMGQGAEAFF
TRBV9	TRBJ1-2	.	.	TGTGCCAGCAGCCTTATGACAGGCCCCTATGGCTACACCTTC	CASSLMTGPYGYTF
TRBV27	TRBJ1-3	.	TRBD1	TGTGCCAGCAGTTCACAACGGACAGGAGGGACTGGAAACACCATATATTTT	CASSSQRTGGTGNTIYF
TRBV5-1	TRBJ2-5	.	TRBD2	TGCGCCAGCAGCTTGGGGACTAGCGGGGGAATTTTGGAGACCCAGTACTTC	CASSLGTSGGILETQYF
TRBV4-2	TRBJ1-1	.	.	TGTGCCAGCAGCCAAGTTGGCGGAACTGAAGCTTTCTTT	CASSQVGGTEAFF
TRBV4-3	TRBJ1-5	.	TRBD1	TGCGCCAGCAGCCAAGAAGCGACAGGGGGCGTCGGGGGCGATCAGCCCCAGCATTTT	CASSQEATGGVGGDQPQHF
TRBV12-5	TRBJ2-1	.	TRBD1	TGTGCTAGTGGTTATGGGACAGGGAAGAATGAGCAGTTCTTC	CASGYGTGKNEQFF
TRBV12-3/TRBV12-4	TRBJ1-5	.	.	TGTGCCAGCAGTTATGGGGGCCAGCCCCAGCATTTT	CASSYGGQPQHF
TRBV9	TRBJ1-1	.	TRBD1	TGTGCCAGCAGCACCCGAGCCGGGACAGGGAAGAACACTGAAGCTTTCTTT	CASSTRAGTGKNTEAFF
TRBV6-6	TRBJ2-7	.	.	TGTGCCAGCAGCGGACACGACTCCTACGAGCAGTACTTC	CASSGHDSYEQYF
TRBV9	TRBJ1-1	.	.	TGTGCCAGCAGCGTAGACAGGAACACTGAAGCTTTCTTT	CASSVDRNTEAFF
TRBV7-2	TRBJ2-5	.	.	TGTGCCAGCAGCCCAGCGGCTAGACCGGCGGAGACCCAGTACTTC	CASSPAARPAETQYF
TRBV15	TRBJ2-3	.	TRBD1	TGTGCCACCAGCAGTGGACAGGGGCGCATCACAGATACGCAGTATTTT	CATSSGQGRITDTQYF
TRBV5-5	TRBJ2-2	.	TRBD2	TGTGCCAGCAGGATCGGACTAGCGGGGGTACCGAACACCGGGGAGCTGTTTTTT	CASRIGLAGVPNTGELFF
TRBV4-2	TRBJ1-2	.	.	TGTGCCAGCAGCCAAGTTGACACCTCGGCCTATGGCTACACCTTC	CASSQVDTSAYGYTF